This TCR beta chain is from a study of identical twins. There were only healthy Caucasians among the donors. The CDR3 has 15 residues. Trimming cost V 5 bases and J 10 bases; bases outside gene matches: 12. Unique molecular identifiers were in the cDNA, with template-switch universal primer binding. MiXCR was run by TCRdb on the 5' RACE reads, yielding one entry per CDR3 protein. The table lists about 470,000 distinct CDR3 sequences, 24% of them singletons. The sample was also reused in another study, on T cells expressing NK-cell markers. According to that study: The study found dominant NKG2C+ clonotypes at about 1.0-8% of CD8+ T cells in 5 or 6 donors. It is unclear if expanded NKG2C-expressing clones target HCMV antigens.

This rearrangement joins TRBV12-3 or TRBV12-4 to TRBJ2-5; 11 nucleotides line up with TRBD1. Sequenced sample: CD4+ T cells sorted from blood. The clonotype comes from a woman younger than 30 in good health. The CDR3 bases are TGTGCCAGCAGTCCTAATCGGGGACAGGGGGAGGGCCAGTACTTC. This codes for CASSPNRGQGEGQYF.